Listed here are 11 T cell receptor beta chains from one sample, sequenced in a study of spatial heterogeneity in lung cancer. TCRdb used MiXCR to reprocess the 5' RACE reads, holding one entry per CDR3 protein. In the table there are about 15,000 distinct CDR3 sequences, 7.9% of which are singletons. The time point here: sample taken at primary tumor resection. Sequencing was performed on whole RNA extracted from tumor and nontumor lung tissue, or from frozen PBMC, and the material was left unsorted. Here the sequenced sample was PBMCs, taken at surgery. Receptors were obtained from a female donor with early-stage non-small cell lung cancer.

The table lists this clonotype with many counts. The chain links TRBV6-2 or TRBV6-3 to TRBJ2-4; TRBD1 matches at 7 bases. Unmatched junction bases numbered 7, after V lost 4 bases and J lost 7 bases. There are 14 residues in the CDR3. Germline assignment: CDR1 MNHEY and CDR2 SVGEGT. The CDR3: CASSSTGRMNIQYF. The CDR3, as DNA: TGTGCCAGCAGTTCGACAGGGAGAATGAACATTCAGTACTTC.

This clonotype was observed at least ten times. The chain combines TRBV6-2 or TRBV6-3 with TRBJ2-1, with a possible D match to TRBD2 (6 bases). Germline CDR1 is MNHEY and CDR2 is SVGEGT. The CDR3 is 17 residues long. Trimming took 5 bases from V and 0 from J, leaving 17 bases between them. The CDR3 DNA is TGTGCCAGCAGTACGAGTGGGACTGCTAGCTCCTACAATGAGCAGTTCTTC. It codes for CASSTSGTASSYNEQFF.

This clonotype appeared many times. This chain joins TRBV4-2 and TRBJ2-1, with 9 bases lining up with TRBD2. Germline assignment: CDR1 LGHNA and CDR2 YNFKEQ. This CDR3 comprises 16 residues. V trimming: 1 base; J trimming: 1 base; junction bases outside the gene matches: 2. CDR3 sequence reads: CASSQVLAGSYNEQFF. The CDR3 DNA reads TGTGCCAGCAGCCAAGTGCTAGCGGGGTCCTACAATGAGCAGTTCTTC.

Ten or more counts support this clonotype. This sequence joins TRBV19 and TRBJ2-1; 11 nucleotides agree with TRBD2. The CDR3 is made up of 17 amino acids. Germline CDR1 is LNHDA and CDR2 is SQIVND (reference sequence). The V and J ends lost 5 bases and 2 bases, in that order; junction bases with no gene match: 8. Written as DNA, the CDR3 is TGTGCCAGTAGTCGATTTAGCGGGAGGGGTACCTACAATGAGCAGTTCTTC. Residues: CASSRFSGRGTYNEQFF.

The rearrangement uses TRBV5-6 and TRBJ2-1; D is unclear. The CDR3 loop spans 12 amino acids. Deletions cut 4 bases from V and 5 bases from J, with 7 bases between. Germline V CDR1 and CDR2: SGHDT, YYEEEE. CDR3 bases: TGTGCCAGCAGCACCTGGGACAATGAGCAGTTCTTC. Residues: CASSTWDNEQFF.

This clonotype was recorded many times. The chain has TRBV7-9 and TRBJ2-2, with D perhaps matching TRBD1 or TRBD2 (6 bases each). This CDR3 comprises 17 residues. V was pared by 3 bases and J by 0 bases, with 14 bases between. CDR1 and CDR2 from the germline V gene are SEHNR and FQNEAQ (reference sequence). CDR3 sequence reads: CASSFLRGGPNTGELFF. The CDR3 DNA follows: TGTGCCAGCAGCTTTCTTCGAGGGGGGCCGAACACCGGGGAGCTGTTTTTT. Combining the CDR3 with reference TRBV7-9 and TRBJ2-2 gives the whole variable domain DTGVSQNPRHKITKRGQNVTFRCDPISEHNRLYWYRQTLGQGPEFLTYFQNEAQLEKSRLLSDRFSAERPKGSFSTLEIQRTEQGDSAMYLCASSFLRGGPNTGELFFGEGSRLTVL.

As to this clonotype: This could be a read error, since a much larger clone is one nucleotide away. The genes are TRBV6-1 and TRBJ2-3; no clear D. Germline V CDR1 and CDR2: MNHNS, SASEGT. There are 15 residues in the CDR3. CDR3 amino acids: CASSEPEKRTDTQCF. DNA of the CDR3: TGTGCCAGCAGTGAACCAGAAAAGCGCACAGATACGCAGTGTTTT.

This clonotype has at least ten counts. J is TRBJ1-5 and V is TRBV3-1, with D possibly being TRBD1 (5 bases). The V gene's germline CDR1 is LGHDT and CDR2 YNNKEL (reference sequence). CDR3 size: 14 residues. V was cut by 7 bases and J by 4 bases, with 14 bases left in between. CDR3: CASTQGPRNQPQHF. CDR3 bases: TGTGCCAGCACCCAGGGTCCGCGGAATCAGCCCCAGCATTTT.

This clonotype has ten or more counts. V and J are TRBV29-1 and TRBJ1-2, with no clear D. Germline lookup yields CDR1 SQVTM and CDR2 ANQGSEA. The CDR3 consists of 14 residues. V was cut by 8 bases and J by 0 bases, with 16 bases left in between. The CDR3 loop reads CSFIAGSTNYGYTF. The DNA for the CDR3 is TGCAGCTTTATTGCAGGATCTACTAACTATGGCTACACCTTC.

Concerning this clonotype: Just one base apart from a much larger clone, this may be a read error. V gene TRBV7-2 combines with J gene TRBJ1-1; D unclear. Germline V gene data show CDR1 as SGHTA and CDR2 as FQGNSA. This CDR3 has 14 residues. V dropped 5 bases and J dropped 0 bases, with 10 bases sitting between them. The CDR3 here is CASSLLAVNTEAFF. CDR3 DNA: TGTGCCAGCAGCCTATTGGCAGTGAACACTGAAGCTTTCTTT.

This clonotype has a count of ten or more. The chain couples TRBV6-2 or TRBV6-3 to TRBJ1-2; 9 bases are a match to TRBD1. The junction had 6 bases not matched to a gene; V was cut back by 8 bases and J by 5 bases. The germline CDR1 and CDR2 sequences are MNHEY and SVGEGT. There are 13 residues in the CDR3. The CDR3 DNA reads as TGTGCCAGCGGGGGACAGGGAGGATATGGCTACACCTTC. Encoded protein: CASGGQGGYGYTF.